In its sample, the clone carrying this TCR beta chain was seen a few times. Its antigen is as yet unknown. The data were obtained in a study of OX40 agonist ivuxolimab in advanced cancers. Turning to the study itself: Of mixed ages from about 20 to 80 and averaging about 56 years, the group was around 78% male.

Clones were read by immunoSEQ multiplex PCR, and TCRdb kept only the in-frame ones, dropping some. The table lists about 61,000 clones, approximately 92% of them singletons, with over 20% in the top ten. Study results and caveats: By week 6 at 0.1 to 3.0 mg/kg, blood CD4+ and CD8+ T cells had expanded clonally. The specificity for antigen of the expanded peripheral T cells was not determined. Several nonresponders also turned out to have low normalized T-cell clonal expansion.

From germline, CDR1 is MGHDK and CDR2 SYGVNS. This CDR3 has 12 residues. V was trimmed by 7 bases and J by 4 bases, leaving 10 bases between them. The sequenced sample was CD4+ or CD8+ T cells sorted from blood, obtained in a trial of the OX40 agonist ivuxolimab. The chain carries TRBV25-1 and TRBJ1-2; tentatively, D is TRBD1 (5 bases). This sequence originates from an adult with an advanced solid tumor such as melanoma, head and neck, liver or kidney cancer. CDR3 sequence: CASTRDSYGYTF. CDR3 bases: TGTGCCAGCACCCGAGACAGCTATGGCTACACCTTC.